These 32 T cell receptor beta chains were all obtained from the same sample, sequenced in a study of a mutant IDH1 vaccine in newly diagnosed glioma. Assay: immunoSEQ multiplex PCR; the TCRdb copy retains only in-frame clones and omits some. The sample includes roughly 30,000 clones, roughly 78% of them seen just once. No antigen has been assigned to these receptors. Time point given: week 11, during vaccination. With topical imiquimod, each dose of the vaccine consisted of 300 ug of mutant IDH1 20-mer peptide. The sequencing here drew on PBMCs, taken from a glioma patient whose treatment included an IDH1 peptide vaccine. The receptors here all came from a man aged 30 to 39 with glioma.

The chain combines TRBV7-2 with TRBJ2-5, with 8 nucleotides matching TRBD2. CDR1 is SGHTA and CDR2 is FQGNSA in the germline V gene. Germline trimming cut 5 bases from V and 3 bases from J; bases unmatched to any gene: 8. There are 15 residues in the CDR3. The CDR3 DNA follows: TGTGCCAGCAGCCGTTCCTCAGCGGGGGAAGAGACCCAGTACTTC. Residues: CASSRSSAGEETQYF.

This clone has a handful of counts. This chain uses TRBV18 with TRBJ2-1; 13 bases align to TRBD2. V was pared by 3 bases and J by 8 bases, with 7 bases of the junction left unmatched. This CDR3 region has 16 residues. Germline V gene data show CDR1 as KGHSH and CDR2 as LQKENI. For the CDR3, the DNA is TGTGCCAGCTCACCGGCCGGGACTAGCGGGACCTATGAGCAGTTCTTC. Translated: CASSPAGTSGTYEQFF.

V gene TRBV5-1 combines with J gene TRBJ1-6; TRBD1 matches at 7 bases. CDR1 is SGHRS and CDR2 is YFSETQ in the germline V gene. Trimming at V came to 4 bases and at J to 9 bases, leaving 10 bases not matched to a gene. The CDR3 runs to 15 residues. CDR3 protein: CASSTSTGNGSPLHF. The DNA of the CDR3 is TGCGCCAGCAGCACCTCGACAGGGAATGGTTCACCCCTCCACTTT.

The chain links TRBV19 to TRBJ2-7; tentatively, D is TRBD2 (5 bases). This CDR3 comprises 15 residues. V lost 10 bases to trimming and J lost 0 bases, with 19 bases between them. The germline CDR1 and CDR2 sequences are LNHDA and SQIVND (reference sequence). The CDR3 sequence: CATRFQRDSSYEQYF. As DNA, the CDR3 is TGTGCCACTCGCTTTCAGAGGGATAGCTCCTACGAGCAGTACTTC.

V and J are TRBV7-9 and TRBJ1-2, with D possibly matching TRBD1 (6 bases). The germline gives CDR1 SEHNR, CDR2 FQNEAQ (reference sequence). The CDR3 runs 14 residues. Trimming took 8 bases from V and 2 from J, leaving 15 bases between them. The CDR3 sequence: CASDKKQGNYGYTF. The CDR3 DNA reads TGTGCCAGCGATAAAAAACAGGGAAACTATGGCTACACCTTC. Filled out from reference TRBV7-9 and TRBJ1-2, the complete variable domain reads DTGVSQNPRHKITKRGQNVTFRCDPISEHNRLYWYRQTLGQGPEFLTYFQNEAQLEKSRLLSDRFSAERPKGSFSTLEIQRTEQGDSAMYLCASDKKQGNYGYTFGSGTRLTVV.

This chain connects TRBV25-1 to TRBJ2-1; D might be TRBD1 or TRBD2, each matching 5 bases. In germline, CDR1 is MGHDK, CDR2 SYGVNS. This CDR3 spans 14 amino acids. V lost 8 bases, J lost 9 bases, and 20 bases lay in between. The CDR3 DNA follows: TGTGCCAGCGATCCGGGACGAATAAGGGGTGAGCAGTTCTTC. This translates into CASDPGRIRGEQFF.

The rearrangement links TRBV7-9 to TRBJ2-1; a weak D match, TRBD1 (6 bases). This CDR3 has 12 amino acids. Looked up from germline, CDR1 is SEHNR and CDR2 is FQNEAQ (reference sequence). V gave up 5 bases and J gave up 8 bases, with 10 bases separating them. The CDR3 sequence is CASSLGADEQFF. The CDR3 nucleotides are TGTGCCAGCAGCCTGGGGGCGGATGAGCAGTTCTTC.

There are a few counts of this clone. The chain has TRBV28 and TRBJ1-5; a possible D gene is TRBD1 (6 bases). Looked up from germline, CDR1 is MDHEN and CDR2 is SYDVKM. The CDR3 extends over 14 amino acids. Trimming left V 6 bases short and J 7 bases short, with 16 bases between. The DNA of the CDR3 is TGTGCCAGCAGCCTTAAACAGGGTTGGCAGCCCCAGCATTTT. Protein: CASSLKQGWQPQHF.

The chain employs TRBV7-2 and TRBJ1-5; D unclear. Trimming left V 5 bases short and J 0 bases short, with 8 bases between. The CDR3 length is 14 residues. Germline values: CDR1 SGHTA, CDR2 FQGNSA. The CDR3 here is CASSRDGSNQPQHF. The CDR3 DNA is TGTGCCAGCAGCCGCGACGGTAGCAATCAGCCCCAGCATTTT.

V usage is TRBV13 and J usage is TRBJ1-2; TRBD1 is a possible D gene (5 bases). CDR1 is PRHDT, CDR2 FYEKMQ, per germline (reference sequence). Trimming left V 4 bases short and J 5 bases short, with 11 bases between. CDR3 size: 13 residues. CDR3 in DNA: TGTGCCAGCAGCTCCCTGGCAGGGTATGGCTACACCTTC. The encoded protein is CASSSLAGYGYTF.

By frequency in the sample, this clone is large. V usage is TRBV6-5 and J usage is TRBJ2-7, with 7 bases matching TRBD2. The germline gives CDR1 MNHEY, CDR2 SVGAGI. The CDR3 consists of 15 residues. V gave up 2 bases and J gave up 1 base; unmatched junction bases: 5. CDR3 amino acids: CASSYRRGGSYEQYF. CDR3 nucleotides: TGTGCCAGCAGTTACAGGCGCGGGGGTTCCTACGAGCAGTACTTC.

The J gene is TRBJ2-7, the V gene TRBV4-3; a weak D match, TRBD1 (5 bases). CDR1 and CDR2 from the germline V gene are LGHNA and YSLEER. This CDR3 is 15 amino acids long. Trimming left V 0 bases short and J 3 bases short, with 12 bases between. The CDR3 DNA reads as TGCGCCAGCAGCCAAGAGGAAGACAGAAACTACGAGCAGTACTTC. It is translated as CASSQEEDRNYEQYF.

This clone has a single count. The J gene is TRBJ2-2, the V gene TRBV2, with 8 bases fitting TRBD1. The trim removed 5 bases at V and 4 bases at J, leaving 3 bases unmatched. Germline V gene lookup returns CDR1 SNHLY and CDR2 FYNNEI. The CDR3 sequence is 14 residues long. The CDR3 region is CASSLDRGTGELFF. DNA for the CDR3: TGTGCCAGCAGTCTTGACAGGGGCACCGGGGAGCTGTTTTTT. Supplemented by reference TRBV2 and TRBJ2-2, the full variable domain reads EPEVTQTPSHQVTQMGQEVILRCVPISNHLYFYWYRQILGQKVEFLVSFYNNEISEKSEIFDDQFSVERPDGSNFTLKIRSTKLEDSAMYFCASSLDRGTGELFFGEGSRLTVL.

The chain uses TRBV5-1 and TRBJ2-5; D is perhaps TRBD2 (5 bases). Trimming stripped 4 bases from V and 5 bases from J, with 15 bases between. CDR1 and CDR2 (germline): SGHRS, YFSETQ. The CDR3 sequence is 14 residues long. The CDR3 DNA sequence: TGCGCCAGCAGCGCCGGAACTACTAGGGAGACCCAGTACTTC. Encoded protein: CASSAGTTRETQYF.

The V call is TRBV5-6, the J call TRBJ2-6; D ambiguous. The germline V gene has CDR1 SGHDT and CDR2 YYEEEE. The V and J ends lost 1 base and 4 bases respectively, with 3 bases between them. This CDR3 is built from 13 residues. The chain's CDR3 is CASSLPGANVLTF. The CDR3 nucleotides read TGTGCCAGCAGCTTGCCCGGGGCCAACGTCCTGACTTTC.

The chain combines TRBV5-1 with TRBJ1-6; D not resolved. The CDR3 sequence is 16 residues long. V gave up 0 bases and J gave up 9 bases, with 16 bases separating them. In germline, CDR1 is SGHRS, CDR2 YFSETQ. As DNA, the CDR3 is TGCGCCAGCAGCTTGGCCGACGGGCTGGGTGGTTCACCCCTCCACTTT. Its protein is CASSLADGLGGSPLHF.

The rearrangement links TRBV5-5 to TRBJ2-7; a weak D match, TRBD1 (6 bases). Trimming pared 4 bases from V and 2 bases from J, leaving 19 bases between. Per the germline V gene, CDR1 is SGHKS and CDR2 is YYEKEE (reference sequence). The CDR3 runs 16 residues. CDR3 DNA sequence: TGTGCCAGCAGCCCCCTGCCGGCAGGGGTTGCCTACGAGCAGTACTTC. Protein product: CASSPLPAGVAYEQYF.

This clone was recorded only once. The chain combines TRBV7-6 with TRBJ2-7; 9 nucleotides align to TRBD2. The CDR3 consists of 17 residues. Germline V lookup: CDR1 SGHVS, CDR2 FNYEAQ. The V segment lost 5 bases and the J segment 7 bases; nucleotides outside the gene matches: 18. CDR3 sequence reads: CASSLPPGIAGVGEQYF. The DNA for the CDR3 is TGTGCCAGCAGCCTACCCCCCGGCATAGCGGGAGTTGGAGAGCAGTACTTC.

The rearrangement links TRBV10-3 to TRBJ2-5; D call uncertain. The CDR3 covers 13 residues. Germline V gene sequence: CDR1 ENHRY, CDR2 SYGVKD. V was pared by 2 bases and J by 1 base, with 5 bases between. This CDR3 is CAISEPAQETQYF. CDR3 nucleotide sequence: TGTGCCATCAGTGAGCCCGCCCAAGAGACCCAGTACTTC.

The chain is built from TRBV6-5 and TRBJ1-1, with a possible D match to TRBD1 (6 bases). The CDR3 sequence is 14 residues long. Per germline, CDR1 MNHEY and CDR2 SVGAGI. Between the trimmed V and J ends, which lost 4 bases and 0 bases, there was a span of 9 bases. The CDR3 protein is CASSSRGLNTEAFF. CDR3 sequence (DNA): TGTGCCAGCAGTTCGAGGGGGTTGAACACTGAAGCTTTCTTT.

In its sample, this clone was seen a few times. The chain employs TRBV30 and TRBJ2-7; D possibly corresponds to TRBD2 (5 bases). The germline gives CDR1 GTSNPN, CDR2 SVGIG (reference sequence). This CDR3 region has 14 residues. Trimming cost V 0 bases and J 2 bases, with 11 bases left between them. The CDR3 nucleotides read TGTGCCTGGAGTGTACCGGGGAGAACCTACGAGCAGTACTTC. Its translation: CAWSVPGRTYEQYF.

V is TRBV7-6 and J is TRBJ2-2; D is possibly TRBD2 (5 bases). The length of the CDR3 is 18 residues. Trimming shortened V by 4 bases and J by 2 bases, and 20 bases separated the two germline ends. Germline loops: CDR1 SGHVS, CDR2 FNYEAQ. The CDR3 nucleotides are TGTGCCAGCAGCTCCCCTTACGCGGAGGATTACAACACCGGGGAGCTGTTTTTT. Its protein is CASSSPYAEDYNTGELFF.

The chain joins TRBV10-3 to TRBJ1-1; 9 positions agree with TRBD1. The V gene end was trimmed by 5 bases and the J gene end by 0 bases; junction bases not matched to a gene: 4. CDR1 ENHRY and CDR2 SYGVKD come from the germline V gene. This CDR3 contains 15 residues. The CDR3 loop is CAISRDRALNTEAFF. The CDR3 DNA reads as TGTGCCATCAGTCGGGACAGGGCTTTGAACACTGAAGCTTTCTTT.

The gene calls are TRBV7-2 and TRBJ2-1, with D perhaps matching TRBD2 (6 bases). Germline CDR1 SGHTA, CDR2 FQGNSA. The CDR3 has 13 residues. V lost 5 bases and J lost 5, with 10 bases in between. CDR3 loop: CASSTGLNNEQFF. DNA for the CDR3: TGTGCCAGCAGCACGGGACTGAACAATGAGCAGTTCTTC.

J is TRBJ1-6 and V is TRBV5-1, with D possibly TRBD1 on 6 matching bases. CDR3 length: 14 residues. Per the germline V gene, CDR1 is SGHRS and CDR2 is YFSETQ. The V end was cut by 2 bases, the J end by 9 bases, with 12 bases between. CDR3 DNA sequence: TGCGCCAGCAGCTTCTCAGGGGCGGTTTCACCCCTCCACTTT. This translates into CASSFSGAVSPLHF.

V is TRBV19 and J is TRBJ1-5; 7 bases are shared with TRBD1. Germline loops: CDR1 LNHDA, CDR2 SQIVND (reference sequence). This CDR3 comprises 15 residues. V shed 2 bases, J shed 0 bases, and the junction held 1 base outside the gene matches. This chain's CDR3 is CASSIQGDSNQPQHF. For the CDR3, the DNA is TGTGCCAGTAGTATACAGGGGGATAGCAATCAGCCCCAGCATTTT.

The J gene is TRBJ2-1, the V gene TRBV5-8; maybe TRBD1 (5 bases). The CDR3 extends over 16 amino acids. V lost 0 bases and J 0 bases, leaving 10 bases between the germline ends. CDR1 and CDR2 (germline): SGHTS, YDEGEE. CDR3 DNA sequence: TGTGCCAGCAGCTTGGGACAGCAAAGCTCCTACAATGAGCAGTTCTTC. This sequence encodes CASSLGQQSSYNEQFF.

J is TRBJ2-3 and V is TRBV4-3; D possibly uses TRBD1 or TRBD2 (6 bases each). This CDR3 contains 17 residues. CDR1 is LGHNA and CDR2 is YSLEER in the germline V gene. The ends were cut back, 0 bases at V and 6 bases at J, with 19 bases in the middle. In DNA form, the CDR3 reads TGCGCCAGCAGCCAAGATCTTCCGGGGGCTGTAATGGATACGCAGTATTTT. It translates to CASSQDLPGAVMDTQYF.

The chain combines TRBV19 with TRBJ1-1, with D hard to call. Trimming left V 3 bases short and J 2 bases short, with 7 bases between. CDR1 LNHDA and CDR2 SQIVND come from the germline V gene (reference sequence). The CDR3 consists of 13 residues. The CDR3 DNA reads as TGTGCCAGTAGTATTAAGGGAAACACTGAAGCTTTCTTT. Protein: CASSIKGNTEAFF.

The CDR3 loop is CASSPIVGRQPQHF. In nucleotides, the CDR3 is TGTGCCAGCAGTCCCATCGTGGGGCGGCAGCCCCAGCATTTT. The genes are TRBV27 and TRBJ1-5; D may be TRBD1 (5 bases). With 5 bases removed from V and 7 bases from J, the gap between germline ends came to 15 bases. This CDR3 has 14 amino acids. Germline lookup yields CDR1 MNHEY and CDR2 SMNVEV (reference sequence).

This rearrangement joins TRBV11-2 to TRBJ1-1, with D unresolved. This CDR3 is built from 15 residues. The V gene's germline CDR1 is SGHAT and CDR2 FQNNGV. V was cut by 1 base and J by 1 base, with 10 bases left in between. The CDR3 nucleotides read TGTGCCAGCAGCTTAGTTGCCCGACGGAACACTGAAGCTTTCTTT. Its translation: CASSLVARRNTEAFF.

V gene TRBV5-1 combines with J gene TRBJ2-2, with D perhaps TRBD1 (5 bases). Germline loops: CDR1 SGHRS, CDR2 YFSETQ. Trimming cost V 1 base and J 0 bases, with 10 bases left between them. The CDR3 has 16 residues. In DNA form, the CDR3 reads TGCGCCAGCAGCTTGTCTGGGGCCACGAACACCGGGGAGCTGTTTTTT. Residues: CASSLSGATNTGELFF.